The entry below describes one TCR beta chain. When the RNA was reverse transcribed, random hexamers were used with an input of about 0.5 to 1 ug. TCRdb re-derived calls from the immunoSEQ multiplex PCR reads in MiXCR, one entry per CDR3 protein. The sample carries about 200,000 distinct CDR3 sequences, roughly 95% recorded once. There are 13 residues in the CDR3. Germline-derived CDR1 and CDR2 are DFQATT and SNEGSKA (reference sequence). The V and J ends lost 6 bases and 0 bases respectively, with 11 bases between them. These data are taken from a study of CD8 T cells in Susac syndrome. Negative isolation yielded the CD8+ and CD4+ T cells, while FACS enriched the TEMRA cells.

The V and J genes are TRBV20-1 and TRBJ1-2; D remains ambiguous. The clonotype originates from a human donor in good health. The sample comprised CD4+ T cells from PBMCs. The CDR3 DNA follows: TGCAGTGCCCGAGAGGTAGCTAACTATGGCTACACCTTC. Residues: CSAREVANYGYTF.